Following are 2 T cell receptor beta chains from one sample sequenced in a study of CD8+ T cells in alopecia areata. Sequencing relied on a cDNA template that was reverse transcribed from extracted RNA. The protocol was immunoSEQ multiplex PCR, while the TCRdb copy is restricted to in-frame clones and leaves out a portion. The table shows more than 150,000 clones, with 50% to 70% occurring only once. This specimen was CD4+ T cells sorted from blood, taken at week 0. These receptors were obtained from a human donor with alopecia areata.

The V and J genes are TRBV29-1 and TRBJ2-7, with TRBD1 matching over 8 bases. The ends lost 7 bases at V and 2 bases at J; junction bases unmatched: 7. Germline CDR1 SQVTM, CDR2 ANQGSEA. This CDR3 has 13 residues. CDR3 sequence reads: CSARTGRAYEQYF. In DNA, the CDR3 is TGCAGCGCACGGACAGGGCGAGCCTACGAGCAGTACTTC.

V is TRBV6-5 and J is TRBJ2-1; 10 nucleotides line up with TRBD2. After removal of 5 bases from V and 8 bases from J, the junction contained 9 bases not matched to a gene. The CDR3 contains 15 residues. CDR1 and CDR2 (germline): MNHEY, SVGAGI. As DNA, the CDR3 is TGTGCCAGCAGTCCCCTAGCGGGGGCTCGCGATGAGCAGTTCTTC. Translated, it gives CASSPLAGARDEQFF.